This TCR beta chain was captured in a study of blood T cell repertoires in COVID-19 (TCRdb year 2020). Looking at the study overall: The collaborator samples originated in the United States, Italy and Spain and spanned the acute and convalescent phases of COVID-19. The material from the prospective study consisted of cDNA or gDNA derived from T cells, B-cell-depleted T cells, or PBMCs. Subjects who had been exposed to COVID-19, were actively infected with it, or had recovered from it provided the deeply sampled blood TCRbeta repertoires that made up the dataset. The repertoires were released in a freely available public database meant as a resource for research on the immune response to SARS-CoV-2. The samples were drawn from two sources: the first 160 participants of the ongoing ImmuneRACE study, and 950 to 1,500 subjects contributed by 6 global collaborators. A de-identified subject ID, COVID-19 status, age in years and sex were almost always included in the sample metadata. Where available, HLA class I and class II types were obtained from metadata supplied by the sample provider rather than from assay-based typing. The paper as a whole reports these results and caveats: How much clinical and demographic metadata was included differed by source and by participant, and the metadata was provided uncurated.

TCRbeta CDR3 regions were amplified from genomic DNA by means of the immunoSEQ Assay, a bias-controlled multiplex PCR. The authors' pipeline ran thus. Nucleated cell counts per sample were estimated from amplification of reference gene primers within the assay. To quantify the absolute abundance of each unique TCRbeta CDR3 rearrangement, sequence reads were collapsed and filtered. For each sample, productive Simpson clonality was calculated as the square root of Simpson's diversity index across productive rearrangements. This immuneACCESS table, as held by TCRdb, lists in-frame sequences with V and J called but not all clones. Of the missing ones, under half trace to an unresolved V gene in checked studies; the others have no known cause. The V and J calls and clone size come from that table; D and trimming were worked out from the DNA. The sample table contains about 170,000 clones; only one count was recorded for 80% to 85% of them. The ten biggest clones cover approximately 10% of the sample.

Collaborating institutions collected whole blood in K2EDTA tubes following their own protocols. For TCRbeta analysis, collaborator samples were shipped as frozen whole blood, as isolated PBMCs, or as DNA extracted from either sample type. In regard to this clone: The antigen this receptor binds is unknown. Base-call qualities are not available, and no considerably larger clone is one nucleotide away.

V was cut back by 5 bases and J by 0 bases, leaving a gap of 10 bases between them. From its cysteine to its phenylalanine, the CDR3 spans 14 amino acids. Of the read, only the CDR3 DNA is kept; its 42 bases are in frame from base 1. The germline V gene supplies CDR1 SGHTA and CDR2 FQGNSA. The chain is encoded by TRBV7-2 joined to TRBJ1-2; possibly the D gene is TRBD1, per 5 matching bases. The source material was peripheral blood. This TCR was recovered from a man between 65 and 85 years old with active or convalescent COVID-19. The CDR3: CASSQDRANYGYTF. The DNA sequence is TGTGCCAGCAGCCAAGACAGAGCTAACTATGGCTACACCTTC.